This TCR beta chain was sequenced in a study of long-term antiretroviral therapy in people with HIV. Study-level results: Among HIV repertoires, CDR3 length ranges were narrower than those of controls. Pre-ART expanded clones dominated the repertoire at every time point.

This was the immunoSEQ v3.0 assay at survey level. Profiling relied on immunoSEQ multiplex PCR, and the TCRdb table lists in-frame clones only, not all of them. Here the sample spans tens of thousands of clones, roughly 80% being singletons. Turning to this clone: Its antigen is not known.

V was pared by 0 bases and J by 2 bases, with 14 bases between. This CDR3 spans 16 amino acids. From germline, CDR1 is MNHEY and CDR2 SVGAGI. Each donor provided at least one pre-ART PBMC sample and at least two post-ART PBMC samples. HIV-positive participants all received treatment in the United States. The TCR originated in a man between 18 and 29 years old with HIV. The sequences come from unsorted PBMCs, collected 1 year after starting antiretroviral therapy. V and J are TRBV6-5 and TRBJ2-7, with D possibly matching TRBD2 (6 bases). CDR3 sequence (DNA): TGTGCCAGCAGTTACTCGATCGCGGGGCCCACCTACGAGCAGTACTTC. It translates to CASSYSIAGPTYEQYF.